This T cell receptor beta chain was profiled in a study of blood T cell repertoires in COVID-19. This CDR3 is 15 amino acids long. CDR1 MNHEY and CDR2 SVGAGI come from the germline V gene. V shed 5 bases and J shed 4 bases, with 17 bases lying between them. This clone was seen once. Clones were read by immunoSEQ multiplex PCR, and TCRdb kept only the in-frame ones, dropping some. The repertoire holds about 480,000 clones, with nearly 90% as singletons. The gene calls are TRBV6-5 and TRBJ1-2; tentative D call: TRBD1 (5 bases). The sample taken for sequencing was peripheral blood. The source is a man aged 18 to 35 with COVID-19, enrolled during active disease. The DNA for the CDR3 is TGTGCCAGCAGTAATGGCAGGGTAGAGAGCTATGGCTACACCTTC. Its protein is CASSNGRVESYGYTF.